This T cell receptor beta chain was captured by sequencing in a study of long-term antiretroviral therapy in people with HIV. In germline, CDR1 is SGHDT, CDR2 YYEEEE. The CDR3 has 13 residues. Trimming cost V 5 bases and J 3 bases, with 9 bases left between them. The assay, immunoSEQ v3.0, was run at survey level. Only in-frame clones appear in the TCRdb table, and some are missing; sequencing was by immunoSEQ multiplex PCR. The data contain roughly 20,000 clones, around four fifths of them singletons. People in the study who had HIV all got their treatment in the United States. Findings and limits, study-wide: Controls showed broader CDR3 length ranges than did the HIV repertoires. Pre-ART clonal expansion yielded clones that dominated the repertoire at all time points.

With respect to this clone: No antigen is known for it.

This sequence was found in a man younger than 35 with HIV. The gene calls are TRBV5-6 and TRBJ2-1; D may be TRBD1 or TRBD2 (5 bases each). Source: unsorted PBMCs, taken 4 years after starting antiretroviral therapy. The CDR3 sequence: CASRGEIYNEQFF. CDR3 DNA sequence: TGTGCCAGCAGGGGGGAAATCTACAATGAGCAGTTCTTC.